The sequence of this T cell receptor beta chain was determined in a study of spatial heterogeneity in lung cancer. The study's findings and limits: Tumor mutation counts were tracked by expanded intratumoral alpha and beta TCR counts.

Stated time point: sample taken at primary tumor resection. Germline assignment: CDR1 SGHTA and CDR2 FQGNSA. This CDR3 spans 15 amino acids. With 1 base removed from V and 4 bases from J, the gap between germline ends came to 13 bases. A word on this clonotype: Its antigen is as yet unknown.

Via MiXCR, TCRdb re-called the 5' RACE reads, giving one row per CDR3 protein. The sample includes 20,000 or so distinct CDR3 sequences, about 6.5% of them seen just once. The TCR was taken from a female donor with early-stage non-small cell lung cancer. The starting material was lung tumor tissue, obtained at surgery. The chain recombines TRBV7-2 with TRBJ1-2, with D hard to call. The CDR3 sequence is CASSLEVLAPYGYTF. CDR3 nucleotides: TGTGCCAGCAGCTTAGAGGTCCTAGCCCCCTATGGCTACACCTTC.